Following are 16 T cell receptor beta chains from one sample sequenced in a study of post-analysis software for immune sequencing data. Whole-study results and caveats: Comparison of patients with controls showed about 5 TRBV segments more frequent in patients, TRBV5-6, TRBV5-1 and TRBV20-1 among them.

Incorporated into the TCR beta cDNA libraries were unique molecular identifiers, which served to reduce PCR and sequencing biases. MiXCR was run by TCRdb on the PCR reads, yielding one entry per CDR3 protein. The repertoire holds about 180,000 distinct CDR3 sequences, around 28% seen once, with about 1.6% in the top ten. Antigens for these TCRs are unknown. The sample consisted of blood. These receptors were obtained from a girl aged 10 to 17 with multiple sclerosis.

This rearrangement joins TRBV27 to TRBJ2-4; 7 nucleotides match TRBD2. The closer fit of TRBJ2-7 to the DNA end suggests the J call may be wrong. The CDR3 has 14 amino acids. Germline V gene lookup returns CDR1 MNHEY and CDR2 SMNVEV (reference sequence). The CDR3 spells CASTPLWGGYEQYF. The CDR3 DNA is TGTGCCAGCACCCCTTTATGGGGGGGCTACGAGCAGTACTTC.

The CDR3 DNA sequence: TGTGCCAGCAGTGAAGCTCTGCGTAGGGATACGCAGTATTTT. Translating it yields CASSEALRRDTQYF. The chain has TRBV6-1 and TRBJ2-3; D call uncertain. CDR3 length: 14 residues. The ends were cut back, 0 bases at V and 6 bases at J, with 10 bases in the middle. CDR1 MNHNS and CDR2 SASEGT come from the germline V gene.

J is TRBJ2-1 and V is TRBV6-4; 7 nucleotides align to TRBD2. V lost 5 bases to trimming and J lost 4 bases; unmatched junction nucleotides: 8. CDR3 length: 15 amino acids. The V gene's germline CDR1 is MRHNA and CDR2 SNTAGT. CDR3 nucleotides: TGTGCCAGCAGTCCCAATAGCGGGCCATACAATGAGCAGTTCTTC. This translates into CASSPNSGPYNEQFF.

This clonotype has just a few counts. The chain links TRBV4-1 to TRBJ2-2; D is ambiguous. This CDR3 region has 17 residues. V was trimmed by 5 bases and J by 2 bases, leaving 18 bases between them. CDR1 and CDR2 (germline): MGHRA, YSYEKL. Here the CDR3 reads CASSVGVGSVNTGELFF. CDR3 nucleotides: TGCGCCAGCAGCGTCGGTGTGGGCAGTGTCAACACCGGGGAGCTGTTTTTT.

As for this clonotype: A much larger clone differs by one base, so this may be a read error. This sequence joins TRBV4-1 and TRBJ1-2, with TRBD1 as a possible D gene (5 bases). Germline-derived CDR1 and CDR2 are MGHRA and YSYEKL. This CDR3 comprises 14 residues. Written as DNA, the CDR3 is TGCGCCAACAGCCAACAGGCTATAAACTATGGCTACACCTTC. Encoded protein: CANSQQAINYGYTF.

This clonotype occurred many times. This rearrangement joins TRBV9 to TRBJ2-1, with 11 bases fitting TRBD2. In germline, CDR1 is SGDLS, CDR2 YYNGEE. The CDR3 spans 16 residues. The V and J ends lost 4 bases and 7 bases, in that order; junction bases with no gene match: 10. The CDR3: CASSSYLAGGLNEQFF. CDR3 DNA: TGTGCCAGCAGCAGCTATCTAGCGGGAGGATTAAATGAGCAGTTCTTC.

The chain couples TRBV6-4 to TRBJ2-1; TRBD2 matches 13 bases. Losses at the gene ends were 4 bases for V and 6 bases for J; bases not matched to a gene: 0. Germline V gene sequence: CDR1 MRHNA, CDR2 SNTAGT. This CDR3 comprises 14 residues. The CDR3 sequence: CASSGLAGGNEQFF. The CDR3 nucleotides are TGTGCCAGCAGTGGACTAGCGGGAGGCAATGAGCAGTTCTTC.

This clonotype was seen a few times. This may be a read error, as it is one base from a much larger clone. The J gene is TRBJ2-3, the V gene TRBV10-3; D gene unclear. Germline V gives CDR1 ENHRY, CDR2 SYGVKD. V lost 6 bases, J lost 3 bases, and 13 bases lay in between. This CDR3 has 14 residues. The CDR3 bases are TGTGCCATCAGGGATGGAGAACGGACAGATACGCAGTATTTT. Its protein product is CAIRDGERTDTQYF.

Worth noting for this clonotype: One end of the junction varies from germline; a read error may be responsible. The gene calls are TRBV5-1 and TRBJ1-2, with a weak D call TRBD1 (6 bases). CDR1 SGHRS and CDR2 YFSETQ come from the germline V gene. This CDR3 is built from 14 residues. The chain's CDR3 is CASSLSGQNYGHTF. The DNA for the CDR3 is TGCGCCAGCAGCTTGAGCGGACAGAACTATGGCCACACCTTC. The whole variable domain, filled in from reference TRBV5-1 and TRBJ1-2, reads KAGVTQTPRYLIKTRGQQVTLSCSPISGHRSVSWYQQTPGQGLQFLFEYFSETQRNKGNFPGRFSGRQFSNSRSEMNVSTLELGDSALYLCASSLSGQNYGHTFGSGTRLTVV.

This clonotype was picked up one time. The chain has TRBV6-6 and TRBJ1-1, with 9 bases identical to TRBD1. The germline V gene has CDR1 MNHNY and CDR2 SVGAGI (reference sequence). The J segment lost 4 bases and the V segment lost 4 bases, leaving 10 bases of the junction unmatched. The CDR3 has 16 residues. CDR3 sequence: CASSFDTGTGSTEAFF. CDR3 DNA: TGTGCCAGCAGTTTTGACACCGGGACAGGGAGCACTGAAGCTTTCTTT.

This clonotype was picked up a small number of times. The V gene is TRBV5-4, the J gene TRBJ2-5, with 8 bases identical to TRBD2. Germline CDR1 reads SGHNT; CDR2 reads YYREEE (reference sequence). J was trimmed by 3 bases and V by 0 bases; bases with no gene match: 10. The length of the CDR3 is 17 residues. The CDR3 here is CASSLVGGGIDKETQYF. In DNA, the CDR3 is TGTGCCAGCAGCTTGGTGGGCGGGGGGATTGACAAAGAGACCCAGTACTTC.

The V call is TRBV4-1, the J call TRBJ1-5; D is unclear. Germline V lookup: CDR1 MGHRA, CDR2 YSYEKL. V was pared by 0 bases and J by 4 bases, with 16 bases between. The CDR3 runs 17 residues. CDR3 sequence reads: CASSQDPQRDGNQPQHF. CDR3 nucleotides: TGCGCCAGCAGCCAAGATCCTCAACGGGATGGAAATCAGCCCCAGCATTTT.

In the case of this clonotype: A much more abundant neighbour one base away suggests this may be a read error. The rearrangement uses TRBV5-1 and TRBJ2-1; tentatively, D is TRBD2 (5 bases). In germline, CDR1 is SGHRS, CDR2 YFSETQ. The CDR3 extends over 14 amino acids. Trimming pared 4 bases from V and 13 bases from J, leaving 21 bases between. CDR3 residues: CASSPLGIGETQFF. The DNA for the CDR3 is TGCGCCAGCAGCCCTCTAGGGATTGGGGAGACCCAGTTCTTC.

This clonotype was seen repeatedly, ten times or more. This chain connects TRBV20-1 to TRBJ2-3, with a possible D match to TRBD2 (5 bases). Deletions cut 1 base from V and 0 bases from J, with 11 bases between. The CDR3 has 15 amino acids. Germline values: CDR1 DFQATT, CDR2 SNEGSKA (reference sequence). In DNA form, the CDR3 reads TGCAGTGCTAGAGGCACAGCGGATAGCACAGATACGCAGTATTTT. It is translated as CSARGTADSTDTQYF.

This chain joins TRBV7-3 and TRBJ2-3, with TRBD2 matching over 10 bases. The CDR3 consists of 16 residues. V shed 5 bases, J shed 4 bases, and the junction held 9 bases outside the gene matches. Germline V gene lookup returns CDR1 SGHTA and CDR2 FQGTGA. CDR3 amino acids: CASSPTGLAGADTQYF. The CDR3 DNA sequence: TGTGCCAGCAGCCCCACTGGCCTAGCGGGGGCAGATACGCAGTATTTT. The whole variable domain, remainder taken from reference TRBV7-3 and TRBJ2-3, is GAGVSQTPSNKVTEKGKYVELRCDPISGHTALYWYRQSLGQGPEFLIYFQGTGAADDSGLPNDRFFAVRPEGSVSTLKIQRTERGDSAVYLCASSPTGLAGADTQYFGPGTRLTVL.

This clonotype was counted many times. This sequence joins TRBV6-6 and TRBJ2-1; TRBD2 matches at 8 bases. This CDR3 has 14 residues. Germline V gene data show CDR1 as MNHNY and CDR2 as SVGAGI (reference sequence). Unmatched junction bases numbered 5, after V lost 6 bases and J lost 4 bases. The CDR3 DNA reads TGTGCCAGCAGAGGGACTAGAGATTACAATGAGCAGTTCTTC. Translating gives CASRGTRDYNEQFF.